In this sample, the clone carrying this T cell receptor beta chain turned up once. This sample is drawn from a study of blood T cell repertoires in COVID-19. In germline, CDR1 is SNHLY, CDR2 FYNNEI. The CDR3 spans 14 residues. Losses at the gene ends were 4 bases for V and 7 bases for J; bases not matched to a gene: 5. Authors' analysis steps: Estimation of nucleated cell counts was performed using reference gene primer amplification. The assay was immunoSEQ multiplex PCR, and TCRdb's table has in-frame clones only and misses some. V, J and clone size derive from that table, while D and trimming were established from the DNA sequence. The sample carries approximately 200,000 clones, approximately 88% recorded once.

This receptor was identified in a woman younger than 45 with acute or convalescent COVID-19. The chain has TRBV2 and TRBJ2-5; TRBD2 matches 11 bases. The source material was peripheral blood. The CDR3 DNA follows: TGTGCCAGCAGTGCGACTAGCGGGATTAGGACCCAGTACTTC. This codes for CASSATSGIRTQYF.